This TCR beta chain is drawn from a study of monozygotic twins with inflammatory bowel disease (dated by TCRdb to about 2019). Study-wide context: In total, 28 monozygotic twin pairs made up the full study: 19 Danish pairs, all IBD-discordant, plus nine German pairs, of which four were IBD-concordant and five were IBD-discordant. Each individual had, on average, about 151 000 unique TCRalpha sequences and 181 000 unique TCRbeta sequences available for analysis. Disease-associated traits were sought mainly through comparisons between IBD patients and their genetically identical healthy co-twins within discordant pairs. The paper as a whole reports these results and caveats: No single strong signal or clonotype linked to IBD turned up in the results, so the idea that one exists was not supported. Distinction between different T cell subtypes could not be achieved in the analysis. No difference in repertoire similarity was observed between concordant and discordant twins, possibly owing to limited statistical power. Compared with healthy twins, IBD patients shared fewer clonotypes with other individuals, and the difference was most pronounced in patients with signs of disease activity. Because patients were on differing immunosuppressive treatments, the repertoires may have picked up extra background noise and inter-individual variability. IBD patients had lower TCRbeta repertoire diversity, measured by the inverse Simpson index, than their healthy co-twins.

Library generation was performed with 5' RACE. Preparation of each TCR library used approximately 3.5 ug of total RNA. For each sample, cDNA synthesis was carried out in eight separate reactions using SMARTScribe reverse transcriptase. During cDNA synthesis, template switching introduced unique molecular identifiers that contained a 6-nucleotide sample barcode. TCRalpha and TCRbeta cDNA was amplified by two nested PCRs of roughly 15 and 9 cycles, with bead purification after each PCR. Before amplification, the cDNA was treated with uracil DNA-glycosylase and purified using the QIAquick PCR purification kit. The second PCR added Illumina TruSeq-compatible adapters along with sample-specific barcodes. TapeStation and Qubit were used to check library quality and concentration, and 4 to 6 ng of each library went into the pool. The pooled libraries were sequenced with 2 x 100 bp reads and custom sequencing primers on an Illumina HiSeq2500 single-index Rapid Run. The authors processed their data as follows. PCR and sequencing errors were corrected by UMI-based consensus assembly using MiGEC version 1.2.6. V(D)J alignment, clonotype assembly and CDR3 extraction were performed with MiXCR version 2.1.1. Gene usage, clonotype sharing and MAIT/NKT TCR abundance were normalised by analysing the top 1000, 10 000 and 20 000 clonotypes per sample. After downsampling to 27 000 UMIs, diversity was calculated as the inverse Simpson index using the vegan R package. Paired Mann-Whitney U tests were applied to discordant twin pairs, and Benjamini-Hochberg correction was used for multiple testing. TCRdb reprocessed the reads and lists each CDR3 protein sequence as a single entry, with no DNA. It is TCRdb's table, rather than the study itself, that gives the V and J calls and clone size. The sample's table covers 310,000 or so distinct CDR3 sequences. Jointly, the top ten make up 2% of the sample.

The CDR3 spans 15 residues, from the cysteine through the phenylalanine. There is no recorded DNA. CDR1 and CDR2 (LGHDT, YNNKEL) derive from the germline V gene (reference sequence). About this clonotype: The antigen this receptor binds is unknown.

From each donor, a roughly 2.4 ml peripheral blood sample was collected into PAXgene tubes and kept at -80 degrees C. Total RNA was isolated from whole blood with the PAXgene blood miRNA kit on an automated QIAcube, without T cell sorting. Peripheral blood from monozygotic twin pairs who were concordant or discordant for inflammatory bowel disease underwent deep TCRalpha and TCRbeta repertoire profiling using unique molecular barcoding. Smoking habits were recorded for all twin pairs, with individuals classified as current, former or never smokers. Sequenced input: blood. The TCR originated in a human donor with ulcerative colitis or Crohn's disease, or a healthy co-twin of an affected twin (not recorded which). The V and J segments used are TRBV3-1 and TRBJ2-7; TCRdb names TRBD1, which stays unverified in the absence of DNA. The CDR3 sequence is CASSPAGGFAYEQYF.